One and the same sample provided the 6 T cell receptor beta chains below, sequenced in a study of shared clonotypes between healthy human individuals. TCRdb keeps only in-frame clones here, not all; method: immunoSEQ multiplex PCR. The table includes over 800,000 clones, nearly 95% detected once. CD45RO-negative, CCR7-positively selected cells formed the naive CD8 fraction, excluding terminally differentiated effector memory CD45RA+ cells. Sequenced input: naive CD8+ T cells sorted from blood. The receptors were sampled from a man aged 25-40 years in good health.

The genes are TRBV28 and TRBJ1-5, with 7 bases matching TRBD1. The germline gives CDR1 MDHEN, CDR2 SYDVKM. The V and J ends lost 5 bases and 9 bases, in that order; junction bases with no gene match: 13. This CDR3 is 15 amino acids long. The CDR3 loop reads CASSDRGTVIPPQHF. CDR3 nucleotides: TGTGCCAGCAGTGACCGAGGGACAGTAATTCCGCCCCAGCATTTT.

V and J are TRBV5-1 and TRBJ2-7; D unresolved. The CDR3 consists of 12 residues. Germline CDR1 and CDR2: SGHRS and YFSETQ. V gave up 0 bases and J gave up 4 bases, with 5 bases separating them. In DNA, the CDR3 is TGCGCCAGCAGCTTGGGGAATTACGAGCAGTACTTC. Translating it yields CASSLGNYEQYF.

CDR3 coding DNA: TGTGCCAGCAGCTTAGCCGATACCGGGACTAGCGGGAGGGCCAATTACGAGCAGTACTTC. As protein: CASSLADTGTSGRANYEQYF. The V call is TRBV7-8, the J call TRBJ2-7; 16 nucleotides match TRBD2. The CDR3 covers 20 residues. Germline assignment: CDR1 SGHVS and CDR2 FQNEAQ. V lost 0 bases, J lost 4 bases, and 12 bases stayed unmatched.

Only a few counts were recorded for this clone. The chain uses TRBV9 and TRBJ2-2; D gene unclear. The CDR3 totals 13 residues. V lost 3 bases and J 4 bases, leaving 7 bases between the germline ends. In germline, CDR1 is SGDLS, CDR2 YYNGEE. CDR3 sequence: CASSGHTTGELFF. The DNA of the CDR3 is TGTGCCAGCAGCGGACATACCACCGGGGAGCTGTTTTTT.

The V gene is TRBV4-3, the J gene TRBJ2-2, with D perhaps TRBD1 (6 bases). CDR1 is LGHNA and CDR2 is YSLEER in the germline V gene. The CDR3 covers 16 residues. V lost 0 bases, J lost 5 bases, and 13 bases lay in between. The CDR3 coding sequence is TGCGCCAGCAGCCAAGACTTGGGGACACCTACCGGGGAGCTGTTTTTT. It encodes CASSQDLGTPTGELFF.

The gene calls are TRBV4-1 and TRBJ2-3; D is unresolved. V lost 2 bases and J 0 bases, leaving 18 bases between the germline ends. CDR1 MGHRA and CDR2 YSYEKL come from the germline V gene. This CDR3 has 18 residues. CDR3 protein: CASSQLPPEHQSTDTQYF. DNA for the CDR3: TGCGCCAGCAGCCAACTTCCCCCCGAACACCAAAGCACAGATACGCAGTATTTT.